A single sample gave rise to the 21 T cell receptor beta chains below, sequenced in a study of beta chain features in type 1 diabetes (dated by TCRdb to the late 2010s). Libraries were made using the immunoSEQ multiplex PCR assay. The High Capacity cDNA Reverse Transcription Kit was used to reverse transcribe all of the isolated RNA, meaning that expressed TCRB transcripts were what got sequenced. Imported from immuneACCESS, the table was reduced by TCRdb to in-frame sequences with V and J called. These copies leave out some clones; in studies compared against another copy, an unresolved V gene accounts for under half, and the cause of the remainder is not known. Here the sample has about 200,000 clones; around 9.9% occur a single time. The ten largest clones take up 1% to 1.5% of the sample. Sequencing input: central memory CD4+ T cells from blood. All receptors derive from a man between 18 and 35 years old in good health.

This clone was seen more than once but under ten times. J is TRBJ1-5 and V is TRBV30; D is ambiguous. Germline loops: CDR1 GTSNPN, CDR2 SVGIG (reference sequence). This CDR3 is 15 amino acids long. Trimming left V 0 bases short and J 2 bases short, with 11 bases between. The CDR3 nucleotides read TGTGCCTGGAGTGTACCCGGGTTTGGCAATCAGCCCCAGCATTTT. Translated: CAWSVPGFGNQPQHF.

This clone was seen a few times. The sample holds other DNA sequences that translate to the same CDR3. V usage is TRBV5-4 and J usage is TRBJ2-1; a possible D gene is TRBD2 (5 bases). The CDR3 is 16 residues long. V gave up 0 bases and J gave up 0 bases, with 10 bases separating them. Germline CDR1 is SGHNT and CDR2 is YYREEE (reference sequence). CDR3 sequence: CASSLGGSSSYNEQFF. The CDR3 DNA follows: TGTGCCAGCAGCTTGGGAGGGAGTAGCTCCTACAATGAGCAGTTCTTC.

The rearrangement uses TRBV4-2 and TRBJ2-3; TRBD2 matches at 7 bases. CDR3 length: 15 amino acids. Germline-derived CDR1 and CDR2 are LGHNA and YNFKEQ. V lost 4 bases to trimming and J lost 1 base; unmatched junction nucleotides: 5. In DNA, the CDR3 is TGTGCCAGCAGCCCGCGAGCGGGGCGCACAGATACGCAGTATTTT. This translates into CASSPRAGRTDTQYF.

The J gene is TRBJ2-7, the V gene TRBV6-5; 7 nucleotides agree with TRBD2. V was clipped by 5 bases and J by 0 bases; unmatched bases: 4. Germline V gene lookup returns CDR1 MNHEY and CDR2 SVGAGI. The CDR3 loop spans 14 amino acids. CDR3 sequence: CASSRSGNSYEQYF. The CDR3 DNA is TGTGCCAGCAGTCGGAGCGGGAACTCCTACGAGCAGTACTTC.

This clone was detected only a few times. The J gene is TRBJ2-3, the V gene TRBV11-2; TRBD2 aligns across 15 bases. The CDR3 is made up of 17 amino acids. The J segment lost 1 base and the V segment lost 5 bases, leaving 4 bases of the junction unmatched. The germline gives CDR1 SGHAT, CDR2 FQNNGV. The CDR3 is CASSARTSGRGTDTQYF. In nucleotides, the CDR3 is TGTGCCAGCAGCGCCCGGACTAGCGGGAGGGGCACAGATACGCAGTATTTT.

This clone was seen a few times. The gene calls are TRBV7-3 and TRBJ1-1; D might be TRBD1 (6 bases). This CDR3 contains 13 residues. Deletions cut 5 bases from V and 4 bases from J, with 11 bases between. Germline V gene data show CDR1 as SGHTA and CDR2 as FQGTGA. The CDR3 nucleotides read TGTGCCAGCAGCCCTCGGGGGGCCACTGAAGCTTTCTTT. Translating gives CASSPRGATEAFF. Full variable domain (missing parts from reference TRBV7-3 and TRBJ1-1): GAGVSQTPSNKVTEKGKYVELRCDPISGHTALYWYRQSLGQGPEFLIYFQGTGAADDSGLPNDRFFAVRPEGSVSTLKIQRTERGDSAVYLCASSPRGATEAFFGQGTRLTVV.

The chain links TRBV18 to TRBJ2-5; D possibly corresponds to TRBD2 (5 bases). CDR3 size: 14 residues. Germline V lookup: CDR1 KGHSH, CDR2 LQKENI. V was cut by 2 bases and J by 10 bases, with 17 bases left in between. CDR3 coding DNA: TGTGCCAGCTCACCAAGTCGCCTCCTCGGGATCCAGTACTTC. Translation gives CASSPSRLLGIQYF.

The CDR3 region is CASSLYSGAYNEQFF. In DNA form, the CDR3 reads TGTGCCAGCAGCTTGTATAGCGGGGCCTACAATGAGCAGTTCTTC. The V and J genes are TRBV7-2 and TRBJ2-1; 8 bases match TRBD2. In germline, CDR1 is SGHTA, CDR2 FQGNSA. Trimming removed 3 bases from V and 2 bases from J; junction bases left unmatched: 3. The CDR3 runs to 15 residues.

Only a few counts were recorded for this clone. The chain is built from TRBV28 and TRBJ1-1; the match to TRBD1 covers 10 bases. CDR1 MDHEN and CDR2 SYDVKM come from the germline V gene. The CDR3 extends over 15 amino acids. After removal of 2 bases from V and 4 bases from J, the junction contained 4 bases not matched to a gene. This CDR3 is CASSLLGQGGTEAFF. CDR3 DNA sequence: TGTGCCAGCAGTTTACTCGGACAGGGGGGCACTGAAGCTTTCTTT.

CDR3 amino acids: CATSRVVRGEQYF. CDR3 sequence (DNA): TGTGCCACCAGCAGAGTGGTTCGCGGCGAGCAGTACTTC. The genes are TRBV15 and TRBJ2-7; D is unclear. This CDR3 contains 13 residues. Germline V gene sequence: CDR1 LNHNV, CDR2 YYDKDF (reference sequence). V was trimmed by 1 base and J by 6 bases, leaving 10 bases between them.

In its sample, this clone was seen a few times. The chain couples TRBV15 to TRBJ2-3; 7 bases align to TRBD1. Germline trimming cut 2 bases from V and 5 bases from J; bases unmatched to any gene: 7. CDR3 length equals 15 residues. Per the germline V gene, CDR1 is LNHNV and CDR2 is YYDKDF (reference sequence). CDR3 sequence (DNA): TGTGCCACCAGCAGATCAAGGGGGCGAGTAGATACGCAGTATTTT. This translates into CATSRSRGRVDTQYF.

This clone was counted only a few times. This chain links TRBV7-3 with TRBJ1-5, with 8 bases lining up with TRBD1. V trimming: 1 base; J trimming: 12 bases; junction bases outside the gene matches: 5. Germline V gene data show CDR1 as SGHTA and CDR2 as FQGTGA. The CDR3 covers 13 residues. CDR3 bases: TGTGCCAGCAGCTTAAGGGGACAGGCCATCCAGCATTTT. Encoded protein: CASSLRGQAIQHF.

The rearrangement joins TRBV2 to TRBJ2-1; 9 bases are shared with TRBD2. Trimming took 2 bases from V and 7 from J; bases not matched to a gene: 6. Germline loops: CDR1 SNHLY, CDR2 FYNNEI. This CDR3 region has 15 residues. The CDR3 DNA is TGTGCCAGCAGTGAATTTAGCGGGAGAGGTAATGAGCAGTTCTTC. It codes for CASSEFSGRGNEQFF.

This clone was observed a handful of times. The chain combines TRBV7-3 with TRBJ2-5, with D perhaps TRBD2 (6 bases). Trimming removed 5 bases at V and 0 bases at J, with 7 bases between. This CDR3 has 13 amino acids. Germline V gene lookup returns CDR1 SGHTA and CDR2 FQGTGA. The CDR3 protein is CASSRGYQETQYF. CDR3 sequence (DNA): TGTGCCAGCAGCCGGGGGTACCAAGAGACCCAGTACTTC.

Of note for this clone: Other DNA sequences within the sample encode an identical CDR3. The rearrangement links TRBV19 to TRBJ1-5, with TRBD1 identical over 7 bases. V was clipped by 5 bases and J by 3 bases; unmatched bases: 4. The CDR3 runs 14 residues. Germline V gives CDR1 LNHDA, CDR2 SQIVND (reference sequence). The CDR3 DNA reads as TGTGCCAGTAGTGCTACAGGGGACAATCAGCCCCAGCATTTT. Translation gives CASSATGDNQPQHF.

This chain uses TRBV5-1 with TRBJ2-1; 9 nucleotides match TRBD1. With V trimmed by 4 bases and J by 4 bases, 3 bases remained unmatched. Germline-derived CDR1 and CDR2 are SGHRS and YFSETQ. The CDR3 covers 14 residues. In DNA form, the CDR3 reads TGCGCCAGCAGCCCAGGGACAGGGTACAATGAGCAGTTCTTC. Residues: CASSPGTGYNEQFF.

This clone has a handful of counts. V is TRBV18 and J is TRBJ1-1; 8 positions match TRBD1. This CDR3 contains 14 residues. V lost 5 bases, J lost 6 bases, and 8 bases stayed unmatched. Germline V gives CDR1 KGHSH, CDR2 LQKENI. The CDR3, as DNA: TGTGCCAGCTCAGCATCAGGGGGCTATGCTGAAGCTTTCTTT. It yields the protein CASSASGGYAEAFF.

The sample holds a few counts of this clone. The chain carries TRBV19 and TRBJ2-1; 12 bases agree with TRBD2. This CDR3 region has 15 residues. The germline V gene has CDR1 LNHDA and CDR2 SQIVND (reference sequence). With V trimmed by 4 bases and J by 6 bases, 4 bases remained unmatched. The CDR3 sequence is CASSTLAGGINEQFF. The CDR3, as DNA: TGTGCCAGTAGTACCCTAGCGGGAGGGATCAATGAGCAGTTCTTC.

The CDR3 coding sequence is TGTGCCAGCAGAGGACTAGCGGGACCCCTCGACGAGCAGTACTTC. It yields the protein CASRGLAGPLDEQYF. The chain employs TRBV27 and TRBJ2-7; 12 bases are shared with TRBD2. This CDR3 comprises 15 residues. From germline, CDR1 is MNHEY and CDR2 SMNVEV (reference sequence). With 6 bases clipped from V and 5 bases from J, the junction kept 8 bases outside the gene matches.

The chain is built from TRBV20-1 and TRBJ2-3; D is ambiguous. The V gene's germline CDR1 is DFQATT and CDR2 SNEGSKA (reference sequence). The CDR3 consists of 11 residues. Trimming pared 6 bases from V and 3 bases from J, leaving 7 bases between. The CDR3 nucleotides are TGCAGTGCGGAAACGACAGATACGCAGTATTTT. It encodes CSAETTDTQYF.

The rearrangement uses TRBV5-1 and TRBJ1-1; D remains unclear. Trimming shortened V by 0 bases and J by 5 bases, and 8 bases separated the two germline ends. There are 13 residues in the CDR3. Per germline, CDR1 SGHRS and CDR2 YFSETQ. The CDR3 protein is CASSLALGTEAFF. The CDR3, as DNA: TGCGCCAGCAGCTTGGCACTAGGGACTGAAGCTTTCTTT.